This T cell receptor beta chain was identified in a study of identical twins. Points on this clonotype: As yet, its antigen is unknown.

Study-level points and caveats: Abundant beta clonotypes from cord blood bore fewer insertions; memory repertoires lacked this pattern.

TCRdb redid the calling of the 5' RACE reads with MiXCR, one entry per CDR3 protein. The sample carries fewer than 800,000 distinct CDR3 sequences, roughly 7.1% recorded once. Germline V lookup: CDR1 DFQATT, CDR2 SNEGSKA (reference sequence). The CDR3 is 14 residues long. Unmatched junction bases numbered 8, after V lost 5 bases and J lost 2 bases. This same sample was also taken into another study, of yellow fever vaccine responses in identical twins.

The sample consisted of PBMCs. The receptor was isolated from a young woman in good health. The rearrangement links TRBV20-1 to TRBJ2-7, with 8 bases matching TRBD1. The CDR3 reads CSAVPGQDPYEQYV. CDR3 DNA sequence: TGCAGTGCTGTACCGGGACAGGACCCCTACGAGCAGTACGTC.